This T cell receptor (beta chain) is drawn from a study of blood T cell dynamics during melanoma immunotherapy. On the study more broadly: Standard first-line treatment here was pembrolizumab or nivolumab plus ipilimumab in metastatic melanoma.

The length of the CDR3 is 16 residues. CDR1 is SNHLY and CDR2 is FYNNEI in the germline V gene. Trimming pared 3 bases from V and 5 bases from J, leaving 17 bases between. Each sorted CD8+ T cell subset had its entire DNA loaded. The data were produced by immunoSEQ multiplex PCR, yet TCRdb's version contains in-frame clones alone and is incomplete. The sample holds about 13,000 clones, about 90% seen once. Concerning this clone itself: Its antigen is not known.

Documented time point: pre-treatment baseline. No patient had earlier systemic cancer treatment, concurrent immunosuppressants, or another active cancer. General study results and limits: Immune-effector CD8+ cells best matched cell-free DNA CDR3 sequences and were most clonal.

Sequencing was performed on effector memory CD8+ T cells from blood, taken from a patient treated with checkpoint blockade. The sequence was obtained from a human donor with melanoma. The chain links TRBV2 to TRBJ2-1; the D gene could be TRBD1 or TRBD2 (5 bases each). The CDR3, as DNA: TGTGCCAGCAGTGATTTCCCCGCCAGGGACGACAATGAGCAGTTCTTC. This gives the protein CASSDFPARDDNEQFF. Full variable domain (rest looked up from reference TRBV2 and TRBJ2-1): EPEVTQTPSHQVTQMGQEVILRCVPISNHLYFYWYRQILGQKVEFLVSFYNNEISEKSEIFDDQFSVERPDGSNFTLKIRSTKLEDSAMYFCASSDFPARDDNEQFFGPGTRLTVL.